This TCR beta chain was sequenced during a study of cytomegalovirus exposure and HLA in healthy donors. Study outcomes and limitations: The study assumed roughly uniform donor sequencing depth for presence/absence analyses. Based on reports, TCR beta sequences accurately predicted HLA-A and HLA-B alleles for most subjects. Some V segments, including TRBV6-2 and TRBV6-3, were excluded as indistinguishable.

A multiplex PCR was run with 60 Vbeta primers and 13 Jbeta primers. The data were produced by immunoSEQ multiplex PCR, yet TCRdb's version contains in-frame clones alone and is incomplete. Of 150,000 to 200,000 clones listed, around 83% are singletons. As concerns this clone: Its target is not known.

Germline trimming cut 3 bases from V and 2 bases from J; bases unmatched to any gene: 5. The germline V gene encodes CDR1 SGDLS and CDR2 YYNGEE. The CDR3 loop spans 15 amino acids. The sequenced material came from PBMCs. V gene TRBV9 combines with J gene TRBJ2-3; the match to TRBD2 covers 8 bases. The origin of this receptor is a man aged 50-60 years in good health and CMV-seropositive. The CDR3 coding sequence is TGTGCCAGCAGCGGAATAGCGGGGTACACAGATACGCAGTATTTT. Protein: CASSGIAGYTDTQYF.